One and the same sample provided the 23 T cell receptor beta chains below, sequenced in a study of OX40 agonist ivuxolimab in advanced cancers. Profiled with immunoSEQ multiplex PCR; TCRdb holds only in-frame clones, not every one. The sample shows more than 40,000 clones, approximately 87% of them seen only once. Specimen: CD4+ or CD8+ T cells sorted from blood, collected in a trial of the OX40 agonist ivuxolimab. These receptors were taken from an adult with an advanced solid tumor such as melanoma, head and neck, liver or kidney cancer.

This clone was recorded a few times. This chain joins TRBV9 and TRBJ2-7; 12 bases map to TRBD1. The CDR3 runs to 15 residues. CDR1 SGDLS and CDR2 YYNGEE come from the germline V gene. With V trimmed by 3 bases and J by 4 bases, 5 bases remained unmatched. The CDR3 DNA reads as TGTGCCAGCAGCGCCGGGACAGGGGGCGGGTACGAGCAGTACTTC. Its protein product is CASSAGTGGGYEQYF.

The chain recombines TRBV7-6 with TRBJ2-7; the match to TRBD1 covers 10 bases. Looked up from germline, CDR1 is SGHVS and CDR2 is FNYEAQ. The ends lost 5 bases at V and 6 bases at J; junction bases unmatched: 10. The CDR3 length is 15 residues. DNA for the CDR3: TGTGCCAGCAGCCCGATACGACAGGGGGCGGGCGAGCAGTACTTC. Amino acids: CASSPIRQGAGEQYF. Supplemented by reference TRBV7-6 and TRBJ2-7, the full variable domain reads GAGVSQSPRYKVTKRGQDVALRCDPISGHVSLYWYRQALGQGPEFLTYFNYEAQQDKSGLPNDRFSAERPEGSISTLTIQRTEQRDSAMYRCASSPIRQGAGEQYFGPGTRLTVT.

This clone was recorded only once. The chain links TRBV4-2 to TRBJ2-4, with 8 bases lining up with TRBD1. The CDR3 is made up of 17 amino acids. Germline assignment: CDR1 LGHNA and CDR2 YNFKEQ. The V segment lost 1 base and the J segment 2 bases; nucleotides outside the gene matches: 7. CDR3 loop: CASSQVGDRFSKNIQYF. CDR3 nucleotides: TGTGCCAGCAGCCAAGTTGGGGACAGGTTCTCCAAAAACATTCAGTACTTC.

Comments on this clone: One junction end disagrees with the germline gene, perhaps due to a read error. The CDR3 protein is CASRIVGTPGTGKVDTQYF. The DNA for the CDR3 is TGTGCTAGCAGAATAGTTGGGACCCCCGGGACAGGGAAAGTAGATACGCAGTATTTT. The chain recombines TRBV7-7 with TRBJ2-3; 9 nucleotides match TRBD1. The V gene's germline CDR1 is SSHAT and CDR2 FNYEAQ (reference sequence). The CDR3 is 19 residues long. Using reference TRBV7-7 and TRBJ2-3 for the parts outside the CDR3, the full variable domain is GAGVSQSPRYKVTKRGQDVTLRCDPISSHATLYWYQQALGQGPEFLTYFNYEAQPDKSGLPSDRFSAERPEGSISTLTIQRTEQRDSAMYRCASRIVGTPGTGKVDTQYFGPGTRLTVL.

The V and J genes are TRBV2 and TRBJ1-3; no clear D gene. The V end lost 5 bases, the J end lost 0 bases, and 17 bases lay between the germline ends. This CDR3 contains 17 residues. Germline V lookup: CDR1 SNHLY, CDR2 FYNNEI. The CDR3 protein is CASSSAHGPLSGNTIYF. In DNA form, the CDR3 reads TGTGCCAGCAGTTCCGCTCACGGGCCCCTCTCTGGAAACACCATATATTTT. Full variable domain (remainder filled in from reference TRBV2 and TRBJ1-3): EPEVTQTPSHQVTQMGQEVILRCVPISNHLYFYWYRQILGQKVEFLVSFYNNEISEKSEIFDDQFSVERPDGSNFTLKIRSTKLEDSAMYFCASSSAHGPLSGNTIYFGEGSWLTVV.

This chain uses TRBV11-2 with TRBJ2-7; the D is unclear. V lost 1 base, J lost 7 bases, and 14 bases lay in between. CDR1 and CDR2 (germline): SGHAT, FQNNGV. This CDR3 has 14 amino acids. CDR3 coding DNA: TGTGCCAGCAGCTTAGGACACGGATTAGGGGAGCAGTACTTC. This translates into CASSLGHGLGEQYF.

The V call is TRBV5-6, the J call TRBJ1-5; tentatively, D is TRBD1 (5 bases). The CDR3 sequence is 15 residues long. V dropped 0 bases and J dropped 6 bases, with 13 bases sitting between them. Germline V lookup: CDR1 SGHDT, CDR2 YYEEEE. CDR3 coding DNA: TGTGCCAGCAGCTTGGGCGGCGGAGGGACTCAGCCCCAGCATTTT. It is translated as CASSLGGGGTQPQHF.

The CDR3 DNA reads as TGTGCCAGTAGCGGGAGGCTTACCGGGGAGCTGTTTTTT. Protein: CASSGRLTGELFF. The chain links TRBV11-3 to TRBJ2-2, with 10 positions matching TRBD2. CDR1 and CDR2 (germline): SGHNT, YENEEA. The V gene end was trimmed by 9 bases and the J gene end by 5 bases; junction bases not matched to a gene: 3. This CDR3 is built from 13 residues.

The chain is built from TRBV2 and TRBJ1-2; D is possibly TRBD1 (6 bases). This CDR3 has 14 amino acids. V dropped 3 bases and J dropped 4 bases, with 12 bases sitting between them. Germline assignment: CDR1 SNHLY and CDR2 FYNNEI. The CDR3 spells CASSDGQTFYGYTF. In DNA, the CDR3 is TGTGCCAGCAGTGACGGACAGACCTTCTATGGCTACACCTTC.

As DNA, the CDR3 is TGTGCCAGCAGTTACAGACCTCTTTTTGGCGGAGAGACCCAGTACTTC. Encoded protein: CASSYRPLFGGETQYF. The V and J genes are TRBV6-5 and TRBJ2-5; D gene ambiguous. The CDR3 extends over 16 amino acids. The V gene lost 2 bases and the J gene lost 4 bases, with 17 bases spanning the gap. CDR1 and CDR2 from the germline V gene are MNHEY and SVGAGI.

This clone was recorded once. The chain carries TRBV9 and TRBJ2-1, with 9 nucleotides matching TRBD2. After removal of 4 bases from V and 3 bases from J, the junction contained 8 bases not matched to a gene. CDR3 length equals 16 residues. Per the germline V gene, CDR1 is SGDLS and CDR2 is YYNGEE. Here the CDR3 DNA reads TGTGCCAGCAGCCCCAGCGGGGGGCTCAACTACAATGAGCAGTTCTTC. Its translation: CASSPSGGLNYNEQFF.

This chain links TRBV6-5 with TRBJ1-1; TRBD1 aligns across 7 bases. V shed 0 bases and J 5 bases; nucleotides not matched to a gene: 6. The V gene's germline CDR1 is MNHEY and CDR2 SVGAGI. This CDR3 contains 15 residues. DNA for the CDR3: TGTGCCAGCAGTTACTCGGTATCAGGGGGGACTGAAGCTTTCTTT. Protein sequence: CASSYSVSGGTEAFF.

The chain uses TRBV7-2 and TRBJ2-1; TRBD1 or TRBD2 may be the D gene (5 bases each). CDR1 is SGHTA and CDR2 is FQGNSA in the germline V gene. This CDR3 is 15 amino acids long. V shed 5 bases and J shed 0 bases, with 11 bases lying between them. CDR3 amino acids: CASSPPGSSYNEQFF. The CDR3 bases are TGTGCCAGCAGCCCCCCAGGGAGCTCCTACAATGAGCAGTTCTTC.

This rearrangement joins TRBV11-2 to TRBJ2-1; D unclear. The CDR3 totals 10 residues. CDR1 and CDR2 from the germline V gene are SGHAT and FQNNGV. V lost 5 bases to trimming and J lost 8 bases, with 4 bases between them. CDR3 nucleotide sequence: TGTGCCAGCAGCCACTATGAGCAGTTCTTC. This translates into CASSHYEQFF. The full variable domain, its missing parts supplied by reference TRBV11-2 and TRBJ2-1, is EAGVAQSPRYKIIEKRQSVAFWCNPISGHATLYWYQQILGQGPKLLIQFQNNGVVDDSQLPKDRFSAERLKGVDSTLKIQPAKLEDSAVYLCASSHYEQFFGPGTRLTVL.

This chain links TRBV9 with TRBJ2-2; 7 bases are a match to TRBD1. Germline loops: CDR1 SGDLS, CDR2 YYNGEE. V lost 2 bases, J lost 3 bases, and 4 bases stayed unmatched. The CDR3 has 15 residues. CDR3 sequence: CASSVRDRDTGELFF. The CDR3 coding sequence is TGTGCCAGCAGCGTCCGGGACAGAGACACCGGGGAGCTGTTTTTT.

This rearrangement joins TRBV15 to TRBJ2-1; TRBD2 matches 12 bases. This CDR3 spans 15 amino acids. The trim removed 6 bases at V and 10 bases at J, leaving 10 bases unmatched. Per germline, CDR1 LNHNV and CDR2 YYDKDF (reference sequence). This CDR3 is CATRVTSGSSYEQFF. The CDR3 coding sequence is TGTGCCACCAGGGTGACTAGCGGGAGTTCGTACGAGCAGTTCTTC.

The chain carries TRBV19 and TRBJ1-3, with D possibly being TRBD1 (6 bases). V was trimmed by 11 bases and J by 0 bases, leaving 8 bases between them. CDR3 length equals 12 residues. Germline V gene sequence: CDR1 LNHDA, CDR2 SQIVND (reference sequence). This CDR3 is CAGGGSGNTIYF. The CDR3 nucleotides are TGTGCCGGAGGGGGCTCTGGAAACACCATATATTTT.

The chain links TRBV27 to TRBJ1-4; maybe TRBD1 (5 bases). Germline CDR1 MNHEY, CDR2 SMNVEV (reference sequence). The CDR3 covers 12 residues. V shed 1 base and J shed 12 bases, with 9 bases lying between them. DNA of the CDR3: TGTGCCAGCAGTTTATTGGGAGGGGAACTGTTTTTT. Protein product: CASSLLGGELFF.

The chain combines TRBV5-1 with TRBJ1-5; D is uncertain. Trimming took off 4 bases at V and 1 base at J, with 18 bases between the two ends. The CDR3 totals 17 residues. Germline values: CDR1 SGHRS, CDR2 YFSETQ. The CDR3, as DNA: TGCGCCAGCAGCCCGGCGGCGTCTGGCGAAAGCAATCAGCCCCAGCATTTT. This codes for CASSPAASGESNQPQHF. Full variable domain (rest looked up from reference TRBV5-1 and TRBJ1-5): KAGVTQTPRYLIKTRGQQVTLSCSPISGHRSVSWYQQTPGQGLQFLFEYFSETQRNKGNFPGRFSGRQFSNSRSEMNVSTLELGDSALYLCASSPAASGESNQPQHFGDGTRLSIL.

The table lists this clone with a count of one. V is TRBV10-3 and J is TRBJ1-5; TRBD1 is a possible D gene (6 bases). The V gene lost 4 bases and the J gene lost 2 bases, with 6 bases spanning the gap. Germline CDR1 and CDR2: ENHRY and SYGVKD. The CDR3 has 13 amino acids. The CDR3 DNA reads as TGTGCCATCAGTGGACAGGGCAATCAGCCCCAGCATTTT. This gives the protein CAISGQGNQPQHF.

The V call is TRBV11-3, the J call TRBJ1-2, with D possibly being TRBD1 (5 bases). This CDR3 contains 13 residues. Trimming took 3 bases from V and 8 from J, leaving 13 bases between them. Germline assignment: CDR1 SGHNT and CDR2 YENEEA. The CDR3 nucleotides read TGTGCCAGCAGCTTTTGGGGGTTTTCCGGCTACACCTTC. Its translation is CASSFWGFSGYTF.

This chain links TRBV5-4 with TRBJ2-2, with D possibly matching TRBD2 (6 bases). V was cut by 4 bases and J by 5 bases, with 12 bases left in between. The CDR3 has 14 residues. From germline, CDR1 is SGHNT and CDR2 YYREEE (reference sequence). CDR3 DNA sequence: TGTGCCAGCAGCCTGGGAGGCGGGACCGGGGAGCTGTTTTTT. Translation: CASSLGGGTGELFF.

This chain links TRBV5-4 with TRBJ1-1, with D possibly TRBD1 on 5 matching bases. Trimming shortened V by 4 bases and J by 0 bases, and 10 bases separated the two germline ends. Germline V gene data show CDR1 as SGHNT and CDR2 as YYREEE (reference sequence). The CDR3 spans 14 residues. The CDR3 region is CASSTRVMNTEAFF. The CDR3 bases are TGTGCCAGCAGCACCAGGGTCATGAACACTGAAGCTTTCTTT.